Below are 20 T cell receptor beta chains sequenced from a single sample in a study of T cells in Graves' hyperthyroidism and ophthalmopathy. There were TCR beta CDR3 regions amplified from RNA transcripts. Researchers ran a first-round RT-PCR on the TCR CDR3 using the HTBI primer set. Each CDR3 protein gets one entry after TCRdb re-called the multiplex PCR reads with MiXCR. The sample carries 370,000 or so distinct CDR3 sequences, around 25% recorded once. The sequenced material came from blood. These receptors were obtained from a man aged 50 to 59 with Graves' hyperthyroidism.

This chain connects TRBV6-5 to TRBJ2-1; 8 nucleotides match TRBD2. This CDR3 is 15 amino acids long. The ends lost 0 bases at V and 8 bases at J; junction bases unmatched: 6. Germline lookup yields CDR1 MNHEY and CDR2 SVGAGI. CDR3 bases: TGTGCCAGCAGTTACTCGGGCGGGAGGATGGATGAGCAGTTCTTC. It is translated as CASSYSGGRMDEQFF.

This clonotype was recorded at least ten times. This rearrangement joins TRBV28 to TRBJ2-7; D uncertain. This CDR3 contains 14 residues. Germline V CDR1 and CDR2: MDHEN, SYDVKM. Trimming cost V 3 bases and J 6 bases, with 15 bases left between them. The CDR3 sequence is CASSFSDTFAEQYF. The CDR3 DNA reads as TGTGCCAGCAGTTTCAGCGATACCTTCGCCGAGCAGTACTTC.

This clonotype was detected once. The rearrangement links TRBV6-2 or TRBV6-3 to TRBJ2-1, with 11 bases lining up with TRBD2. J lost 6 bases, V lost 6 bases, and 7 bases had no gene match. Germline V gene data show CDR1 as MNHEY and CDR2 as SVGEGT. This CDR3 is 15 amino acids long. The DNA for the CDR3 is TGTGCCAGCAGAAATAGCGGGAGGGCCTCCAATGAGCAGTTCTTC. As protein: CASRNSGRASNEQFF.

This clonotype showed up just a few times. The V and J genes are TRBV29-1 and TRBJ2-6; TRBD1 matches 10 bases. The CDR3 totals 14 residues. V was clipped by 6 bases and J by 4 bases; unmatched bases: 3. Germline CDR1 reads SQVTM; CDR2 reads ANQGSEA. CDR3 region: CSVRQGAGANVLTF. The CDR3 DNA reads as TGCAGCGTCCGACAGGGGGCCGGGGCCAACGTCCTGACTTTC.

A note on this clonotype: A clone one base away is much larger, so this may be a read error. Here the CDR3 DNA reads TGTGCCAGCAGGACCGGGACTAGCGCTCCTGAGCAGTACTTC. Protein: CASRTGTSAPEQYF. V and J are TRBV28 and TRBJ2-7; TRBD2 matches 10 bases. This CDR3 has 14 residues. Trimming removed 6 bases from V and 7 bases from J; junction bases left unmatched: 9. Per germline, CDR1 MDHEN and CDR2 SYDVKM.

The table lists this clonotype with many counts. The gene calls are TRBV28 and TRBJ2-5; D gene unclear. This CDR3 has 14 amino acids. With 4 bases removed from V and 5 bases from J, the gap between germline ends came to 14 bases. Germline values: CDR1 MDHEN, CDR2 SYDVKM. The DNA of the CDR3 is TGTGCCAGCAGTTACCGCGAACCTGGGGAGACCCAGTACTTC. Translation gives CASSYREPGETQYF.

This chain joins TRBV24-1 and TRBJ2-2; D unresolved. CDR1 and CDR2 (germline): KGHDR, SFDVKD. This CDR3 contains 12 residues. V lost 6 bases and J 6 bases, leaving 7 bases between the germline ends. CDR3 sequence: CATSREPGELFF. CDR3 nucleotides: TGTGCCACCAGTCGCGAGCCCGGGGAGCTGTTTTTT.

V and J are TRBV2 and TRBJ2-5, with D perhaps TRBD1 (5 bases). V was cut by 7 bases and J by 5 bases, with 20 bases left in between. In germline, CDR1 is SNHLY, CDR2 FYNNEI. The CDR3 length is 15 residues. In DNA form, the CDR3 reads TGTGCCAGCACCCCTAAAGGGGCTAGTGGGGAGACCCAGTACTTC. It specifies CASTPKGASGETQYF.

This clonotype was detected many times. This sequence joins TRBV11-1 and TRBJ2-5; TRBD2 agrees at 10 bases. From germline, CDR1 is SGHAT and CDR2 FQDESV (reference sequence). Trimming took 4 bases from V and 5 from J; bases not matched to a gene: 4. This CDR3 region has 14 residues. CDR3 in amino acids: CASSSMTSGETQYF. CDR3 bases: TGTGCCAGCAGCTCCATGACTAGCGGGGAGACCCAGTACTTC.

J is TRBJ2-2 and V is TRBV25-1; D gene unclear. The CDR3 is 13 residues long. CDR1 is MGHDK, CDR2 SYGVNS, per germline. The V gene lost 7 bases and the J gene lost 1 base, with 7 bases spanning the gap. The CDR3 DNA reads as TGTGCCAGCAAAAGACAGAACACCGGGGAGCTGTTTTTT. This sequence encodes CASKRQNTGELFF. The complete variable domain, with remaining parts taken from reference TRBV25-1 and TRBJ2-2, reads EADIYQTPRYLVIGTGKKITLECSQTMGHDKMYWYQQDPGMELHLIHYSYGVNSTEKGDLSSESTVSRIRTEHFPLTLESARPSHTSQYLCASKRQNTGELFFGEGSRLTVL.

This clonotype was counted only a few times. The chain is built from TRBV3-1 and TRBJ1-3; 8 bases map to TRBD1. Germline V gives CDR1 LGHDT, CDR2 YNNKEL (reference sequence). The CDR3 spans 17 residues. The trim removed 1 base at V and 0 bases at J, leaving 5 bases unmatched. In DNA, the CDR3 is TGTGCCAGCAGCCAAGCGACAGGGGCCTTCTCTGGAAACACCATATATTTT. Translated, it gives CASSQATGAFSGNTIYF.

This clonotype was seen repeatedly, ten times or more. The V gene is TRBV12-3 or TRBV12-4, the J gene TRBJ2-7; TRBD2 matches 7 bases. CDR3 length: 13 residues. With 6 bases clipped from V and 3 bases from J, the junction kept 5 bases outside the gene matches. CDR3 sequence: CASRPTGGYEQYF. In DNA form, the CDR3 reads TGTGCCAGCAGACCAACGGGGGGCTACGAGCAGTACTTC.

The chain employs TRBV5-4 and TRBJ2-3; TRBD2 agrees at 10 bases. With 0 bases clipped from V and 5 bases from J, the junction kept 6 bases outside the gene matches. Per germline, CDR1 SGHNT and CDR2 YYREEE (reference sequence). This CDR3 has 16 amino acids. Here the CDR3 DNA reads TGTGCCAGCAGCTTGGAAGCGGGAGGGATTGGAGATACGCAGTATTTT. It yields the protein CASSLEAGGIGDTQYF.

The gene calls are TRBV5-6 and TRBJ2-1, with 9 bases matching TRBD2. The CDR3 contains 15 residues. V trimming: 0 bases; J trimming: 9 bases; junction bases outside the gene matches: 7. Germline CDR1 reads SGHDT; CDR2 reads YYEEEE. CDR3: CASSLASGTWSEQFF. The CDR3, as DNA: TGTGCCAGCAGCTTGGCTAGCGGGACATGGAGTGAGCAGTTCTTC.

This clonotype was counted only a few times. V is TRBV12-3 or TRBV12-4 and J is TRBJ2-7; 8 bases match TRBD1. V lost 0 bases and J lost 0; bases outside the gene matches: 13. The CDR3 spans 19 residues. The CDR3 bases are TGTGCCAGCAGTTTAGCCCCCAGGGGGCTTAAACCGAGCTCCTACGAGCAGTACTTC. This gives the protein CASSLAPRGLKPSSYEQYF.

This clonotype was seen ten or more times. The rearrangement joins TRBV6-1 to TRBJ2-5, with D perhaps matching TRBD2 (5 bases). Germline V gives CDR1 MNHNS, CDR2 SASEGT. Trimming took off 5 bases at V and 4 bases at J, with 11 bases between the two ends. The CDR3 consists of 13 residues. DNA for the CDR3: TGTGCCAGCAGTCCGGGATCAGCAGAGACCCAGTACTTC. Translating gives CASSPGSAETQYF.

This clonotype has only a few counts. The V and J genes are TRBV7-9 and TRBJ2-5, with TRBD2 identical over 10 bases. The CDR3 extends over 17 amino acids. V lost 8 bases and J lost 4; bases outside the gene matches: 16. CDR1 and CDR2 (germline): SEHNR, FQNEAQ (reference sequence). CDR3 loop: CASGAGLASVGGETQYF. CDR3 DNA sequence: TGTGCCAGCGGGGCGGGACTAGCGTCCGTCGGGGGAGAGACCCAGTACTTC.

This clonotype turned up a few times. The rearrangement uses TRBV4-1 and TRBJ2-5, with unresolved D. The CDR3 has 12 residues. CDR1 and CDR2 (germline): MGHRA, YSYEKL. The V end lost 0 bases, the J end lost 7 bases, and 6 bases lay between the germline ends. The CDR3, as DNA: TGCGCCAGCAGCCAAGACTTCGCGACCCAGTACTTC. It is translated as CASSQDFATQYF.

This clonotype has only a few counts. The chain links TRBV5-6 to TRBJ1-5, with TRBD1 as a possible D gene (5 bases). V dropped 2 bases and J dropped 1 base, with 13 bases sitting between them. The CDR3 loop spans 16 amino acids. Per the germline V gene, CDR1 is SGHDT and CDR2 is YYEEEE. The CDR3 region is CASSFGAAISNQPQHF. In nucleotides, the CDR3 is TGTGCCAGCAGCTTCGGGGCAGCCATCAGCAATCAGCCCCAGCATTTT.

The chain couples TRBV20-1 to TRBJ2-1, with no clear D. In germline, CDR1 is DFQATT, CDR2 SNEGSKA (reference sequence). This CDR3 has 13 residues. V was cut by 6 bases and J by 0 bases, with 9 bases left in between. The CDR3: CSAQKFSYNEQFF. Here the CDR3 DNA reads TGCAGTGCCCAAAAATTCTCCTACAATGAGCAGTTCTTC.